The 9 T cell receptor beta chains below all came from one sample that was sequenced in a study of regulatory T cells in long-lasting Graves disease. CDR3-region Arm-PCR and iRepertoire HTBI primers produced the TCR beta libraries. Via MiXCR, TCRdb re-called the multiplex PCR reads, giving one row per CDR3 protein. The sample includes 620,000 or so distinct CDR3 sequences, around 17% of them seen just once. Time point specified: newly diagnosed GD, antithyroid drugs for less than 3 months. Making the TCR library involved RNA that had been extracted from PBMCs. This same sample was also taken into another study, of T cells in Graves' hyperthyroidism and ophthalmopathy.

The sequencing here drew on peripheral blood mononuclear cells (PBMCs), taken at new diagnosis, from a patient treated with antithyroid drugs. These receptors were taken from a woman aged 25 to 39 with Graves disease.

The chain combines TRBV30 with TRBJ1-6, with TRBD1 as a possible D gene (6 bases). The V end was cut by 2 bases, the J end by 17 bases, with 16 bases between. The CDR3 extends over 12 amino acids. Germline V gene data show CDR1 as GTSNPN and CDR2 as SVGIG (reference sequence). The CDR3: CAWSKLTGIVHF. CDR3 sequence (DNA): TGTGCCTGGAGTAAATTAACAGGGATTGTCCACTTT.

This clonotype was picked up many times. The V gene is TRBV24-1, the J gene TRBJ2-5; possible D gene TRBD1, 6 bases. Germline V gene sequence: CDR1 KGHDR, CDR2 SFDVKD. Trimming shortened V by 4 bases and J by 1 base, and 12 bases separated the two germline ends. The CDR3 spans 15 residues. In nucleotides, the CDR3 is TGTGCCACCAGTGACCGGGACACAGCCCAAGAGACCCAGTACTTC. Protein product: CATSDRDTAQETQYF.

In its sample, this clonotype was seen many times. The CDR3: CASSSIAGGSSYEQYF. CDR3 nucleotides: TGTGCCAGCAGTTCCATAGCGGGAGGGTCCTCCTACGAGCAGTACTTC. V and J are TRBV28 and TRBJ2-7, with 11 bases matching TRBD2. V lost 4 bases, J lost 0 bases, and 5 bases stayed unmatched. In germline, CDR1 is MDHEN, CDR2 SYDVKM. The CDR3 spans 16 residues.

In this sample, this clonotype turned up many times. This chain joins TRBV5-1 and TRBJ2-7; weak D call: TRBD2 (6 bases). The CDR3 length is 14 residues. Trimming cost V 1 base and J 6 bases, with 14 bases left between them. Per the germline V gene, CDR1 is SGHRS and CDR2 is YFSETQ. Here the CDR3 reads CASSLRGAGGEQYF. The CDR3 region has the DNA TGCGCCAGCAGCTTGAGGGGAGCGGGCGGCGAGCAGTACTTC.

This clonotype occurred a few times. The rearrangement links TRBV5-1 to TRBJ1-2; a possible D gene is TRBD1 (5 bases). V shed 2 bases and J shed 4 bases, with 15 bases lying between them. CDR3 size: 15 residues. Germline V gene sequence: CDR1 SGHRS, CDR2 YFSETQ. The CDR3 DNA sequence: TGCGCCAGCAGCTTAACCCCGTCCGACAGCTATGGCTACACCTTC. Translation gives CASSLTPSDSYGYTF.

This clonotype was seen ten or more times. The chain couples TRBV11-2 to TRBJ1-2, with D uncertain. Germline V gene lookup returns CDR1 SGHAT and CDR2 FQNNGV. V was trimmed by 5 bases and J by 4 bases, leaving 17 bases between them. The CDR3 totals 15 residues. The CDR3 sequence is CASSPGPIPGYGYTF. CDR3 DNA sequence: TGTGCCAGCAGCCCCGGACCCATACCCGGCTATGGCTACACCTTC.

This clonotype was observed a handful of times. The rearrangement joins TRBV18 to TRBJ2-3, with TRBD2 matching 8 bases. The CDR3 runs 16 residues. Losses at the gene ends were 0 bases for V and 4 bases for J; bases not matched to a gene: 6. Germline V gene lookup returns CDR1 KGHSH and CDR2 LQKENI. DNA of the CDR3: TGTGCCAGCTCACCACCAGCGGGAGAGGCCCCAGATACGCAGTATTTT. As protein: CASSPPAGEAPDTQYF.

The chain carries TRBV29-1 and TRBJ2-1; D is unclear. The V end lost 7 bases, the J end lost 6 bases, and 13 bases lay between the germline ends. The CDR3 sequence is 12 residues long. CDR1 is SQVTM and CDR2 is ANQGSEA in the germline V gene. The CDR3 here is CSARVTANEQFF. The CDR3 DNA is TGCAGCGCTAGAGTAACCGCCAATGAGCAGTTCTTC.

This clonotype was seen once. The chain joins TRBV18 to TRBJ2-1; 8 bases agree with TRBD2. TRBJ2-5 matches the DNA end more closely, so the J call is doubtful. Germline V gene sequence: CDR1 KGHSH, CDR2 LQKENI. This CDR3 has 15 amino acids. This CDR3 reads CASPPPAGGQETQYF. In nucleotides, the CDR3 is TGTGCCAGCCCCCCCCCCGCGGGAGGCCAAGAGACCCAGTACTTC.